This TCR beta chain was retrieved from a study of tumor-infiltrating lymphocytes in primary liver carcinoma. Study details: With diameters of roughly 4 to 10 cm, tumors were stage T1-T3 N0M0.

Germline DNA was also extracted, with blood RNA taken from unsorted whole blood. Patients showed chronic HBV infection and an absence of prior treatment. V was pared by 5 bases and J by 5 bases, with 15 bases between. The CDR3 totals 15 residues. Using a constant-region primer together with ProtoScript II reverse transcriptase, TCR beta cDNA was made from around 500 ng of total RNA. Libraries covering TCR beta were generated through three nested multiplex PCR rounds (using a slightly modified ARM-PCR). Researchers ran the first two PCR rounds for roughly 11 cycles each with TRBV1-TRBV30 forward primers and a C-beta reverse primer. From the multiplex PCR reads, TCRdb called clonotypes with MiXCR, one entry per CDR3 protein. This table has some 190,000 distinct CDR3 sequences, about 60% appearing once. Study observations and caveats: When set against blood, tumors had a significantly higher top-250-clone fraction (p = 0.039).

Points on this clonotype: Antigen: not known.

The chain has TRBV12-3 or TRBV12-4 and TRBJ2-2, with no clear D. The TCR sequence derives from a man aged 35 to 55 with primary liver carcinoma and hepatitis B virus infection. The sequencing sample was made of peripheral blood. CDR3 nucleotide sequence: TGTGCCAGCAGTCGGAACGCGCAACATACCGGGGAGCTGTTTTTT. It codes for CASSRNAQHTGELFF.